This TCR beta chain was recorded in a study of T cells in Graves' hyperthyroidism and ophthalmopathy. Study background: Peripheral blood was drawn at first diagnosis, prior to all treatment. Study results and limitations: A 13 V-J signature model discriminated ophthalmopathy versus stable hyperthyroidism.

The investigators amplified TCR beta CDR3 regions from RNA transcripts. HTBI primers were used for first-round RT-PCR of the TCR CDR3. In TCRdb, the multiplex PCR reads were re-called with MiXCR into one record per CDR3 protein. The table includes roughly 350,000 distinct CDR3 sequences, more than 11% detected once. This clonotype has a count of ten or more. Its target is not known. Hyperthyroidism, newly diagnosed and lasting under 2 months, affected patients aged 18 to 65. Fresh peripheral blood, roughly 9.8 ml of it, supplied the PBMCs. The sequence was obtained from a woman in her 30s with Graves' hyperthyroidism. The sample taken for sequencing was blood.

The CDR3 DNA reads as TGCAGTGCCGCCCCCGGCTACGAGCAGTACTTC. Its translation is CSAAPGYEQYF. The rearrangement joins TRBV20-1 to TRBJ2-7; no clear D. Trimming removed 6 bases from V and 3 bases from J, with 9 bases in between. The germline V gene has CDR1 DFQATT and CDR2 SNEGSKA (reference sequence). This CDR3 region has 11 residues.